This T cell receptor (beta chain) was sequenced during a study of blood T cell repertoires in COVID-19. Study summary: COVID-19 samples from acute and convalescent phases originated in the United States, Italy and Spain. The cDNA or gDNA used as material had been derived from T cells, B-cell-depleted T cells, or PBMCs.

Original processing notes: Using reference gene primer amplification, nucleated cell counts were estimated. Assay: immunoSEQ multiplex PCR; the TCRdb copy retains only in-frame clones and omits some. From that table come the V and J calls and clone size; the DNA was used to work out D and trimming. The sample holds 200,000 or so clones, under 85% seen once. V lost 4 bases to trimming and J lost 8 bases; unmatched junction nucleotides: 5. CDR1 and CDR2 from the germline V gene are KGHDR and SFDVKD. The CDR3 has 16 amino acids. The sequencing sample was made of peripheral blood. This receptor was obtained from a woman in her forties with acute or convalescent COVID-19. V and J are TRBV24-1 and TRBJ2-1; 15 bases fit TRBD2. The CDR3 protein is CATSDGTSGRRDEQFF. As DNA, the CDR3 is TGTGCCACCAGTGACGGGACTAGCGGGAGGCGCGATGAGCAGTTCTTC.